The clone carrying this T cell receptor (beta chain) was seen once. Its specificity is not known. A read error may be the cause here, since a much bigger clone is one base away. Since no conserved phenylalanine or tryptophan closes the CDR3, a read error is the likely cause. These data originate in a study of T cell repertoires in cytomegalovirus infection. In the study overall: Well-studied HLA-B-restricted CMV epitopes were used in the study alongside recently identified HLA-C-restricted ones. Public TCR beta signatures were indicative of both CMV infection and a matching HLA type.

Study-wide results and limits: In two of eight donors, the top clonotype was HLA-C-restricted CMV-specific. The cumulative frequency of public TCR beta families distinguished individuals who carried CMV together with the relevant HLA.

The CDR3 length is 16 residues. Germline trimming cut 1 base from V and 2 bases from J; bases unmatched to any gene: 6. Per germline, CDR1 SGHTA and CDR2 FQGNSA. TCRdb redid the calling of the reads with MiXCR, one entry per CDR3 protein. The table includes 600,000 to 700,000 distinct CDR3 sequences, around a third detected once. The receptor was isolated from a human donor in good health (CMV status not recorded). Some clones in this sample may be carry-over from other donors' samples. Sequencing used cultured PBMCs, obtained from culture after CMV antigen stimulation. This sequence joins TRBV7-2 and TRBJ2-7, with 9 bases identical to TRBD2. The CDR3: CASSLGSSSGTYEQYL. CDR3 nucleotides: TGTGCCAGCAGCTTAGGCTCTTCTAGCGGGACCTACGAGCAGTACTTA.